This T cell receptor (beta chain) was captured in a study of T cell responses to AZD1222 COVID-19 vaccine. Concerning this clone itself: The antigen remains unidentified.

General study points: Donors, mostly white British, included more females; clonal diversity was possibly underestimated.

The CDR3 loop spans 13 amino acids. The V end was cut by 0 bases, the J end by 8 bases, with 10 bases between. The method was immunoSEQ multiplex PCR; TCRdb's version includes in-frame clones alone and lacks a portion of them. This table holds 100,000 to 150,000 clones, approximately 89% found once. The TCR sequence derives from an adult who received the AZD1222 COVID-19 vaccine. Here the sequenced sample was peripheral blood, taken 28 days after the second AZD1222 dose. The V and J genes are TRBV12-3 or TRBV12-4 and TRBJ1-2; D is possibly TRBD1 (6 bases). The CDR3, as DNA: TGTGCCAGCAGTTTAGCAGCCGGGGGCGGCTACACCTTC. Translation: CASSLAAGGGYTF.